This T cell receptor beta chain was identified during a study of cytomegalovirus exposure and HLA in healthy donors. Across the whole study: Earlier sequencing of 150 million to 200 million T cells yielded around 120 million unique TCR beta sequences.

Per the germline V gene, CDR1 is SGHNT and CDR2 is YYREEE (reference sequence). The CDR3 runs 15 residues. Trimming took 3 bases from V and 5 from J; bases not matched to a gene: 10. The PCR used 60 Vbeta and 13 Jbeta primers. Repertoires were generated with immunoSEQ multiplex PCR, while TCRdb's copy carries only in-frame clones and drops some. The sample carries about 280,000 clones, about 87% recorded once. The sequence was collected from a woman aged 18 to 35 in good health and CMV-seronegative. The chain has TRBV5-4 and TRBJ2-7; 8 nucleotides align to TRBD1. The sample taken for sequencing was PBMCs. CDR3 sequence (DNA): TGTGCCAGCAGCTCCCGGGACAGGATAACTAACGAGCAGTACTTC. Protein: CASSSRDRITNEQYF.